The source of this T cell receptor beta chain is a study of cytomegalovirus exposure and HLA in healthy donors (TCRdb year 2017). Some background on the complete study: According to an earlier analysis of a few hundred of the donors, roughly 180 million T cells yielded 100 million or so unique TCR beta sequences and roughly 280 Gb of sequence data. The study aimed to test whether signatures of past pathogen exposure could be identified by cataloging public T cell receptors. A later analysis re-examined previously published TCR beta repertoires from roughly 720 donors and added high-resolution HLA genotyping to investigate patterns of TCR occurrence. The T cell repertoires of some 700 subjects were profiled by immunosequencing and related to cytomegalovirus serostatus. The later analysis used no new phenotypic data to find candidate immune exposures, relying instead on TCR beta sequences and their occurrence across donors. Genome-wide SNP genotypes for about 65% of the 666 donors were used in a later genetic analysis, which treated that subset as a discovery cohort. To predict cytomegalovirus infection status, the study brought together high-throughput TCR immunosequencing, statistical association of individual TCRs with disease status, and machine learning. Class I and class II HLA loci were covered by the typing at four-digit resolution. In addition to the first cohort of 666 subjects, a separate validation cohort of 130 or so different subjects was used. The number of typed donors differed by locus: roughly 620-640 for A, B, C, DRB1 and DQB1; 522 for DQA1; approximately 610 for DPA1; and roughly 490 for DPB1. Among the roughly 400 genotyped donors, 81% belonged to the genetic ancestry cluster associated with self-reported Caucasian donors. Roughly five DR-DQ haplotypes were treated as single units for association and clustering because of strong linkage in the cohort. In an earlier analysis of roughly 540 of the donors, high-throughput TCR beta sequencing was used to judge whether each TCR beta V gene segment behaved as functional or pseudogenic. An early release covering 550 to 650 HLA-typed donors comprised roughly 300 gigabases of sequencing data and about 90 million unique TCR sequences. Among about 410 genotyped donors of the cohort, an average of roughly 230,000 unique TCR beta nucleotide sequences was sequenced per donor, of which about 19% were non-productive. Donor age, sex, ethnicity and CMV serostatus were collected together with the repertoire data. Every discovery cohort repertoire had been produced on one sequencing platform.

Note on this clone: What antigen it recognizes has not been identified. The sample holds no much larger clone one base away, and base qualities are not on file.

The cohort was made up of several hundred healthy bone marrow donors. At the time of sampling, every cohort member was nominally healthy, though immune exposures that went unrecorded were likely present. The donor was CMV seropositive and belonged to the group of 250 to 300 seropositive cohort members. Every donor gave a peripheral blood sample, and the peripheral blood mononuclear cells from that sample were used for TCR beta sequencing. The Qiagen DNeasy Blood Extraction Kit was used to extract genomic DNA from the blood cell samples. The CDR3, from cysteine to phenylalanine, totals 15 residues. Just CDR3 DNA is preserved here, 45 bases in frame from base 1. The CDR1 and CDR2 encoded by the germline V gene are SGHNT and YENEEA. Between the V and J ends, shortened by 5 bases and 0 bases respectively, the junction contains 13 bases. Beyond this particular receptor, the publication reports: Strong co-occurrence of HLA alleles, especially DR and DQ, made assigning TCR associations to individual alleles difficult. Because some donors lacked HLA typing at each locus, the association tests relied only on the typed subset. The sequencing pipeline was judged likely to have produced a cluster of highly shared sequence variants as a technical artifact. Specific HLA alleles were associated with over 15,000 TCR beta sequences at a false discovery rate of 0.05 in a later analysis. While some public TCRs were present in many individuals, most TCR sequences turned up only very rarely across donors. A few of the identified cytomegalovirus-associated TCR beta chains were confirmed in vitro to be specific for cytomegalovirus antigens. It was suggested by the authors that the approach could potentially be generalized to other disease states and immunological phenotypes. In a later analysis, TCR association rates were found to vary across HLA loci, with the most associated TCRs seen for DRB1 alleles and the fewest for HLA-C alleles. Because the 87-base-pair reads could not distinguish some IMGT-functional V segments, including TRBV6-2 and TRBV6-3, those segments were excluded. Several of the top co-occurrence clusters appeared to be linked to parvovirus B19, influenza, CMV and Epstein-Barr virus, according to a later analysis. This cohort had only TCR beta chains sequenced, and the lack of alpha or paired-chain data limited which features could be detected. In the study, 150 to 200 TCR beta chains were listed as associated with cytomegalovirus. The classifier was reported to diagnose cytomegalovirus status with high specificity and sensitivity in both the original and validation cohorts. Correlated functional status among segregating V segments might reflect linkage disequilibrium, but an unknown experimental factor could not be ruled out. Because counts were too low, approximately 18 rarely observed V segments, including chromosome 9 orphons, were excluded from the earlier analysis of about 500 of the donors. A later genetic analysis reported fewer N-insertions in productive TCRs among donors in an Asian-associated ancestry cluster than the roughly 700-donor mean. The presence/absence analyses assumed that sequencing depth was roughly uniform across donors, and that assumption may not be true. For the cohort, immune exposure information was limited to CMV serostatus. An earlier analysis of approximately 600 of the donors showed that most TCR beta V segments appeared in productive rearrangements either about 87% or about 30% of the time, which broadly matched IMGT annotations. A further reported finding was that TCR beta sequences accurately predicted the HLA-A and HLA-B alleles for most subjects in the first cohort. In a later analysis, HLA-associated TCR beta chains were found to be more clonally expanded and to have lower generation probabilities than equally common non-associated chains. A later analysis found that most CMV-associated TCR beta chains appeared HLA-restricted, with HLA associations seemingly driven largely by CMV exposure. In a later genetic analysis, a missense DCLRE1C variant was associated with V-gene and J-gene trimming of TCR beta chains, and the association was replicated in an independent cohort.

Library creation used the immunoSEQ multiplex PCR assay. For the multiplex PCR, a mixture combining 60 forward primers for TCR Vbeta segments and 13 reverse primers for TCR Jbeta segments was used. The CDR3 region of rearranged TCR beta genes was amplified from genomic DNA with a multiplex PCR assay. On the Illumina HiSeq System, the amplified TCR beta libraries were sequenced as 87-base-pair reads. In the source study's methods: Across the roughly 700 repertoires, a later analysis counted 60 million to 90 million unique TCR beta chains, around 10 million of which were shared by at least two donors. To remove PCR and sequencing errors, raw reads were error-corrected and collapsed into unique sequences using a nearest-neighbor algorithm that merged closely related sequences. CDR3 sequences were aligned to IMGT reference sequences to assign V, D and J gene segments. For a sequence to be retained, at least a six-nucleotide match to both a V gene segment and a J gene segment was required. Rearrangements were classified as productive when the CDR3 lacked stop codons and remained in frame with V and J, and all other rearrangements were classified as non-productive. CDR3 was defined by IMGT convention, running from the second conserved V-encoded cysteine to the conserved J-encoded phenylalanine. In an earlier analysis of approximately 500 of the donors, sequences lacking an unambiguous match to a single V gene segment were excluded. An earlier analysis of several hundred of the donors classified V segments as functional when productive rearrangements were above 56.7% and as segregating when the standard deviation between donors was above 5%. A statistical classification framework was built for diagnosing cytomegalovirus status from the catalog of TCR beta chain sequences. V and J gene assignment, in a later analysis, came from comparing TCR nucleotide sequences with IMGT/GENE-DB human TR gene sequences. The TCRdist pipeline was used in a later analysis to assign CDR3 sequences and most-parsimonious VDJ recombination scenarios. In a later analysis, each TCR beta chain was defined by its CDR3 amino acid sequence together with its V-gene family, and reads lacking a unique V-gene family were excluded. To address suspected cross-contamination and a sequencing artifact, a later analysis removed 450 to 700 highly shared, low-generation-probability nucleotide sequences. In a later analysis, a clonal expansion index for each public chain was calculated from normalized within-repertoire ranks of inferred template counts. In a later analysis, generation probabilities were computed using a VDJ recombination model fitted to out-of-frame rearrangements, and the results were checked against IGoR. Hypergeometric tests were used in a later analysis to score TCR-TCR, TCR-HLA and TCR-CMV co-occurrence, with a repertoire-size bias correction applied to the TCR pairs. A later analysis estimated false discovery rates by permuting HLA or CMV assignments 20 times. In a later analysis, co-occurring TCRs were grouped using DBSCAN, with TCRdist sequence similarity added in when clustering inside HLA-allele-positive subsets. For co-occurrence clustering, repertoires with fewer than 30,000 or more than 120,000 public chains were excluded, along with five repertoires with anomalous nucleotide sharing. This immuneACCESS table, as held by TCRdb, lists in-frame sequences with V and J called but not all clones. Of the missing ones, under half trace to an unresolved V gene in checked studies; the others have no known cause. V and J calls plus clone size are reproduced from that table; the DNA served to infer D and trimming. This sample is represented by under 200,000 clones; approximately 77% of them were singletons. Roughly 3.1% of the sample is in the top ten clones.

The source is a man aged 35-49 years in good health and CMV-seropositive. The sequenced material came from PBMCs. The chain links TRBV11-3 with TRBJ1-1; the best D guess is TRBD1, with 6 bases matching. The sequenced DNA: TGTGCCAGCAGCCCAGGGGACGGGATGAACACTGAAGCTTTCTTT. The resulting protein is CASSPGDGMNTEAFF.